One T cell receptor (beta chain) is described in this entry. Its antigen is as yet unknown. After removal of 5 bases from V and 2 bases from J, the junction contained 13 bases not matched to a gene. CDR1 and CDR2 (germline): SGHVS, FNYEAQ. This CDR3 is built from 18 residues. Built from TCR beta cDNA, the libraries had unique molecular identifiers in them. The yield from about 1 to 10 million T cells was 500,000 or so cDNA molecules in total. MiXCR, run by TCRdb on the PCR reads, gives a single entry per CDR3 protein. The table includes hundreds of thousands of distinct CDR3 sequences, about 44% detected once. This record comes from a study of post-analysis software for immune sequencing data. Overall study results and limits: The study found significantly lower normalized Chao1 diversity in multiple sclerosis patients than in controls. By F measure, samples from a shared preparation batch strongly co-clustered. The study found TRBV5-6, TRBV5-1 and TRBV20-1 among roughly 5 TRBV segments more frequent in patients than controls.

This chain joins TRBV7-6 and TRBJ2-3, with 10 bases that match TRBD1. The receptor was isolated from a girl between 10 and 17 years old with multiple sclerosis. Sequencing was performed on blood. The CDR3 is CASSLGTGEKYPTDTQYF. The CDR3 DNA is TGTGCCAGCAGCCTAGGGACAGGGGAGAAGTATCCCACAGATACGCAGTATTTT.